The 20 T cell receptor beta chains reported below all come from one sample, sequenced in a study of blood T cell repertoires in COVID-19. Measured with immunoSEQ multiplex PCR; TCRdb has only the in-frame clones, and not every one. The sample includes under 350,000 clones, 85% to 90% of them seen just once. Sequencing was done on a sample of peripheral blood. These receptors all stem from a human donor in a cohort sampled during active COVID-19.

The rearrangement links TRBV18 to TRBJ1-6, with D possibly TRBD1 on 6 matching bases. This CDR3 comprises 14 residues. Trimming took off 4 bases at V and 10 bases at J, with 14 bases between the two ends. Germline CDR1 KGHSH, CDR2 LQKENI. CDR3 DNA: TGTGCCAGCTCACTCACAGGGTTTGGATCACCCCTCCACTTT. Encoded protein: CASSLTGFGSPLHF.

The V and J genes are TRBV15 and TRBJ2-5; 8 nucleotides line up with TRBD2. The germline gives CDR1 LNHNV, CDR2 YYDKDF (reference sequence). The CDR3 has 18 residues. V shed 6 bases and J 1 base; nucleotides not matched to a gene: 16. The CDR3 sequence is CATRKTGASGSSQETQYF. The CDR3, as DNA: TGTGCCACCAGAAAAACTGGGGCCAGCGGGAGTAGCCAAGAGACCCAGTACTTC.

This clone was recorded once. The chain joins TRBV9 to TRBJ1-6; D may be TRBD1 (5 bases). The CDR3 loop spans 15 amino acids. The V gene's germline CDR1 is SGDLS and CDR2 YYNGEE. V lost 2 bases, J lost 3 bases, and 9 bases lay in between. CDR3 loop: CASSVGGDYNSPLHF. CDR3 sequence (DNA): TGTGCCAGCAGCGTGGGGGGGGACTATAATTCACCCCTCCACTTT.

On this clone itself: The sample has other DNA sequences that encode this CDR3 too. J is TRBJ1-1 and V is TRBV7-8, with a weak D call TRBD1 (6 bases). Germline lookup yields CDR1 SGHVS and CDR2 FQNEAQ. The germline V and J ends were trimmed by 5 bases and 1 base, with 8 bases remaining between them. This CDR3 region has 13 residues. For the CDR3, the DNA is TGTGCCAGCAGCCTGACAGGGAACACTGAAGCTTTCTTT. This sequence encodes CASSLTGNTEAFF. Full variable domain (remainder filled in from reference TRBV7-8 and TRBJ1-1): GAGVSQSPRYKVAKRGQDVALRCDPISGHVSLFWYQQALGQGPEFLTYFQNEAQLDKSGLPSDRFFAERPEGSVSTLKIQRTQQEDSAVYLCASSLTGNTEAFFGQGTRLTVV.

J is TRBJ2-7 and V is TRBV28; 12 nucleotides line up with TRBD2. V lost 3 bases and J lost 3; bases outside the gene matches: 6. Germline V gene lookup returns CDR1 MDHEN and CDR2 SYDVKM. The CDR3 is 16 amino acids. The CDR3 DNA reads TGTGCCAGCAGTTTCCGGACTAGCGGGACTTTCTACGAGCAGTACTTC. Protein product: CASSFRTSGTFYEQYF.

This clone occurred a few times. The chain couples TRBV7-9 to TRBJ1-5, with D unclear. Germline CDR1 reads SEHNR; CDR2 reads FQNEAQ (reference sequence). There are 15 residues in the CDR3. Trimming left V 0 bases short and J 1 base short, with 7 bases between. The CDR3 DNA sequence: TGTGCCAGCAGCTTAGCGGGCAGAAGCAATCAGCCCCAGCATTTT. It is translated as CASSLAGRSNQPQHF.

This clone was found once. The chain is built from TRBV6-6 and TRBJ2-5; 7 nucleotides line up with TRBD1. Looked up from germline, CDR1 is MNHNY and CDR2 is SVGAGI (reference sequence). V lost 2 bases and J lost 3; bases outside the gene matches: 3. The CDR3 is 14 residues long. CDR3 coding DNA: TGTGCCAGCAGTTACGGGACAGCTAAAGAGACCCAGTACTTC. Protein product: CASSYGTAKETQYF.

The chain joins TRBV2 to TRBJ2-1; 8 positions match TRBD2. The CDR3 contains 18 residues. CDR1 is SNHLY, CDR2 FYNNEI, per germline. V lost 1 base to trimming and J lost 4 bases; unmatched junction nucleotides: 12. The CDR3 bases are TGTGCCAGCAGTGAAGACGGGAGGGCCGTCGTAGTGTACAATGAGCAGTTCTTC. This encodes CASSEDGRAVVVYNEQFF.

The rearrangement links TRBV29-1 to TRBJ2-1; 14 bases line up with TRBD2. Germline CDR1 SQVTM, CDR2 ANQGSEA. The CDR3 loop spans 20 amino acids. The V gene end was trimmed by 0 bases and the J gene end by 0 bases; junction bases not matched to a gene: 10. The CDR3 sequence is CSVEESGLAGGASSYNEQFF. In nucleotides, the CDR3 is TGCAGCGTTGAAGAGTCAGGACTAGCGGGAGGCGCGAGCTCCTACAATGAGCAGTTCTTC.

V usage is TRBV28 and J usage is TRBJ1-5, with 10 bases fitting TRBD1. This CDR3 spans 15 amino acids. J was trimmed by 5 bases and V by 4 bases; bases with no gene match: 5. Germline lookup yields CDR1 MDHEN and CDR2 SYDVKM. CDR3 coding DNA: TGTGCCAGCAGTTGGGGACAGGGGAGACATCAGCCCCAGCATTTT. As protein: CASSWGQGRHQPQHF.

The chain links TRBV10-3 to TRBJ2-7; TRBD1 is a possible D gene (5 bases). The CDR3 is 13 residues long. Germline CDR1 is ENHRY and CDR2 is SYGVKD. V lost 4 bases to trimming and J lost 1 base, with 8 bases between them. CDR3 DNA: TGTGCCATCAGTGGGGGCTTATCCTACGAGCAGTACTTC. It yields the protein CAISGGLSYEQYF.

The chain is built from TRBV7-2 and TRBJ1-3; unclear D gene. This CDR3 contains 15 residues. CDR1 SGHTA and CDR2 FQGNSA come from the germline V gene. Trimming stripped 5 bases from V and 0 bases from J, with 11 bases between. CDR3: CASSMTGNSGNTIYF. The CDR3, as DNA: TGTGCCAGCAGCATGACGGGGAACTCTGGAAACACCATATATTTT.

This chain links TRBV19 with TRBJ2-7, with 12 bases that match TRBD2. V dropped 9 bases and J dropped 0; count of bases not matched to a gene: 9. Germline lookup yields CDR1 LNHDA and CDR2 SQIVND (reference sequence). This CDR3 spans 16 amino acids. In DNA, the CDR3 is TGTGCCAGCGGAGGACTAGCGGGGATGAACTCCTACGAGCAGTACTTC. It codes for CASGGLAGMNSYEQYF. The full variable domain, in which reference TRBV19 and TRBJ2-7 provide the parts outside the CDR3, is DGGITQSPKYLFRKEGQNVTLSCEQNLNHDAMYWYRQDPGQGLRLIYYSQIVNDFQKGDIAEGYSVSREKKESFPLTVTSAQKNPTAFYLCASGGLAGMNSYEQYFGPGTRLTVT.

This clone was picked up one time. This chain links TRBV28 with TRBJ2-2; the D gene is possibly TRBD1 (5 bases). V was trimmed by 5 bases and J by 1 base, leaving 17 bases between them. The CDR3 loop spans 17 amino acids. The germline V gene encodes CDR1 MDHEN and CDR2 SYDVKM. CDR3: CASSHNPGWLNTGELFF. The CDR3 DNA is TGTGCCAGCAGTCACAATCCAGGGTGGCTGAACACCGGGGAGCTGTTTTTT.

The chain employs TRBV9 and TRBJ2-5; tentatively, D is TRBD2 (5 bases). Germline V gene data show CDR1 as SGDLS and CDR2 as YYNGEE. V was trimmed by 2 bases and J by 7 bases, leaving 15 bases between them. CDR3 length: 14 amino acids. CDR3 nucleotide sequence: TGTGCCAGCAGCGTGGGCCCCCGGGAAGCGACCCAGTACTTC. The encoded protein is CASSVGPREATQYF. The variable domain in full, with the rest retrieved from reference TRBV9 and TRBJ2-5, is DSGVTQTPKHLITATGQRVTLRCSPRSGDLSVYWYQQSLDQGLQFLIQYYNGEERAKGNILERFSAQQFPDLHSELNLSSLELGDSALYFCASSVGPREATQYFGPGTRLLVL.

CDR3 sequence: CASSPPAGGSYNEQFF. The CDR3 nucleotides read TGTGCCAGCTCACCACCAGCGGGAGGATCGTACAATGAGCAGTTCTTC. The chain joins TRBV18 to TRBJ2-1, with TRBD2 matching over 9 bases. Germline loops: CDR1 KGHSH, CDR2 LQKENI. V was pared by 0 bases and J by 4 bases, with 4 bases of the junction left unmatched. This CDR3 is built from 16 residues.

The chain recombines TRBV4-2 with TRBJ1-4, with 10 bases identical to TRBD1. The length of the CDR3 is 15 residues. Per germline, CDR1 LGHNA and CDR2 YNFKEQ. Trimming at V came to 2 bases and at J to 7 bases, leaving 4 bases not matched to a gene. CDR3 protein: CASSQRQGAVEKLFF. CDR3 bases: TGTGCCAGCAGCCAACGACAGGGGGCGGTTGAAAAACTGTTTTTT.

The DNA of the CDR3 is TGTGCCAGCTATGGTAGGGGAGATACGCAGTATTTT. It specifies CASYGRGDTQYF. The V gene is TRBV2, the J gene TRBJ2-3, with a weak D call TRBD1 (5 bases). From germline, CDR1 is SNHLY and CDR2 FYNNEI. Trimming cost V 8 bases and J 5 bases, with 11 bases left between them. This CDR3 spans 12 amino acids.

The chain has TRBV4-2 and TRBJ2-2; 12 nucleotides agree with TRBD2. Germline loops: CDR1 LGHNA, CDR2 YNFKEQ. The CDR3 extends over 14 amino acids. After removal of 6 bases from V and 4 bases from J, the junction contained 0 bases not matched to a gene. The DNA of the CDR3 is TGTGCCAGCAGGGGACTAGCGGGCACCGGGGAGCTGTTTTTT. As protein: CASRGLAGTGELFF.

The chain has TRBV9 and TRBJ1-3, with 7 bases identical to TRBD1. Germline CDR1 SGDLS, CDR2 YYNGEE. This CDR3 is built from 17 residues. Unmatched junction bases numbered 9, after V lost 3 bases and J lost 0 bases. The CDR3: CASSAQGITTSGNTIYF. CDR3 bases: TGTGCCAGCAGCGCACAGGGGATAACCACCTCTGGAAACACCATATATTTT.